The source of this T cell receptor (beta chain) is a study of cytomegalovirus exposure and HLA in healthy donors. In the study overall: As released early, the data held 75 million to 90 million unique TCRs from HLA-typed donors.

Germline CDR1 MNHEY, CDR2 SVGAGI. The junction had 6 bases not matched to a gene; V was cut back by 6 bases and J by 3 bases. The CDR3 length is 15 residues. Study-wide findings and caveats: Cytomegalovirus association was assigned to approximately 180 TCR beta chains. Highly shared variants forming one cluster were likely a sequencing artifact.

Amplification used 60 Vbeta primers and 13 Jbeta primers. In the original workflow: About 11 million of the 80 million or so unique TCR beta chains counted in a later analysis were shared. Clones were sequenced by immunoSEQ multiplex PCR, and TCRdb holds only the in-frame ones, with some missing. Clone size and V and J calls were adopted from that table, with D and trimming inferred from the DNA. There are 150,000 to 200,000 clones in the sample; about 85% occur only once, and about 1.4% lies in the top ten. Concerning this clone: Its antigen is not known. Other DNA sequences in the same sample also yield this CDR3.

Input material: PBMCs. The V call is TRBV6-5, the J call TRBJ2-3; the match to TRBD1 covers 10 bases. This clonotype was sampled from a woman in her 50s in good health and CMV-seronegative. The CDR3 loop reads CASSYRDRGTDTQYF. The CDR3, as DNA: TGTGCCAGCAGCTACCGGGACAGGGGAACAGATACGCAGTATTTT.